This TCR beta chain was captured in a study of memory CD4+ T cells and cytomegalovirus serostatus (dated by TCRdb to the late 2010s). Regarding the study in general: The roughly 33 healthy Belgian adults in the cohort included 9 who were CMV seropositive and 24 who were CMV seronegative. To replicate a published TCR-based CMV serostatus classifier, the study sequenced CD4+ memory TCRbeta repertoires from a Belgian cohort whose cytomegalovirus serostatus was known. Results the study describes overall, beyond this receptor: CMV serostatus prediction reached a median bootstrapped AUC of approximately 0.96 with the original framework and 0.91 with a US-trained random forest. Results were interpreted as suggesting that the CMV-associated TCR signature is largely present in the CD4+ memory repertoire. Among the 150 to 200 previously reported CMV-associated TCRbeta sequences, approximately 67 showed up in the CD4+ memory repertoires, with each one found in between one and five individuals. Only CD4+CD45RO+ memory cells were sequenced, in contrast to the original study, which included naive and memory CD4+ and CD8+ populations. On the Belgian cohort, the classifier based on the original framework reached a median bootstrapped AUC of nearly 0.97, with a 95% CI of 0.76-1.00.

The Quick-DNA Microprep Kit was used to extract genomic DNA from the sorted cells. TCRbeta DNA was amplified with the immunoSEQ hsTCRbeta kit following the manufacturer's protocol. TCRbeta libraries were sequenced on an Illumina MiSeq instrument. The study's processing was this. Once out-of-frame sequences had been removed, 2 million to 2.5 million distinct TCRbeta sequences were left, which works out to an average of around 70,000 per individual. Two values were used to score each individual: the count of 150 to 200 previously reported CMV-associated TCRbeta sequences and the total count of productive distinct TCRbeta sequences. A beta-binomial model was reimplemented in Python, and random forests from scikit-learn, run with default parameters, were trained on data from the US cohort. Classifier performance on the Belgian cohort was reported as the median AUC with percentile confidence intervals calculated over 10,000 bootstrap iterations. In TCRdb, the immuneACCESS table is reduced to in-frame sequences with V and J assigned. These tables do not hold every clone; where another copy was compared, an unresolved V gene accounts for under half, and the others remain unexplained. The V and J calls and clone size were taken over from that table, and D and trimming were inferred from the DNA. The sample includes some 87,000 clones, with approximately 80% observed a single time. Less than 4.5% of the sample is in the top ten clones.

A FACSAria II was used to sort memory CD4+ T cells, defined as single viable CD3+CD4+CD8-CD45RO+ cells. CMV serostatus was determined with a Roche Elecsys assay detecting serum IgG against CMV pp150, pp28, p38 and p52. After the samples were thawed, total CD4+ T cells were enriched through positive selection using CD4 magnetic microbeads. The samples came from a separate study whose specific focus was interrogating the CD4+ T cell memory repertoire. Following standard operating procedures, peripheral blood mononuclear cells were isolated and cryopreserved, while serum was kept at -80 degrees C. The staining used CD3-PerCP (BW264/56), CD4-APC (RPA-T4), CD45RO-PE (UCHT1) and CD8-Pacific Orange (3B5) antibodies, and Sytox blue was used to exclude non-viable cells. Worth noting for this clone: Its specific antigen is unknown. No much larger clone is present one base from it, and per-base qualities are unavailable.

Including the terminal cysteine and phenylalanine, the CDR3 comprises 16 residues. Solely the CDR3 DNA is kept, with 48 bases framed from the first base. From a lookup of the germline V gene, CDR1 and CDR2 are SGHVS and FNYEAQ. Germline trimming amounts to 0 bases on V and 5 bases on J, with 4 as the count of junction bases outside the gene matches. This sequence was found in an adult in good health and CMV-seropositive. The specimen sequenced was memory CD4+ T cells from blood. Rearrangement joined TRBV7-6 to TRBJ2-3; the central 11 bases match TRBD2. CDR3 loop: CASSLASGRARDTQYF. The sequenced DNA is TGTGCCAGCAGCTTAGCTAGCGGGAGGGCCCGAGATACGCAGTATTTT.